This TCR beta chain was recorded in a study of cytomegalovirus exposure and HLA in healthy donors (TCRdb year 2017). General notes on the study: According to an earlier analysis of 550 to 700 of the donors, roughly 180 million T cells yielded 117 million unique TCR beta sequences and around 280 Gb of sequence data. An early release that covered some 630 HLA-typed donors contained approximately 300 gigabases of sequencing data and 65 million to 100 million unique TCR sequences. Among the 398 genotyped donors, 81% belonged to the genetic ancestry cluster associated with self-reported Caucasian donors. The study was designed to test whether signatures of past pathogen exposure could be identified by cataloging public T cell receptors. The T cell repertoires of about 700 subjects were profiled by immunosequencing and related to cytomegalovirus serostatus. Along with the approximately 650-subject first cohort, a separate validation cohort of more than 90 different subjects was used. To predict cytomegalovirus infection status, the study combined high-throughput TCR immunosequencing, statistical association of individual TCRs with disease status, and machine learning. In a later analysis, previously published TCR beta repertoires from 500 to 750 donors were re-analyzed and high-resolution HLA genotyping was added so that TCR occurrence patterns could be studied. The later analysis used no new phenotypic data to find candidate immune exposures, relying instead on TCR beta sequences and their occurrence across donors. To decide whether each TCR beta V gene segment behaved as functional or pseudogenic, an earlier analysis of 587 of the donors relied on high-throughput TCR beta sequencing. Donor age, sex, ethnicity and CMV serostatus were compiled together with the repertoire data. A later genetic analysis used genome-wide SNP genotypes for about 60% of the roughly 670 donors, treating that subset as a discovery cohort. Every discovery cohort repertoire had been produced on one sequencing platform. HLA typing included class I and class II loci at four-digit resolution. The number of typed donors differed by locus: about 620-640 for A, B, C, DRB1 and DQB1; approximately 530 for DQA1; 606 for DPA1; and around 470 for DPB1. Because of strong linkage in the cohort, five DR-DQ haplotypes were treated as single units for association and clustering. Across approximately 400 genotyped donors of the cohort, an average of approximately 240,000 unique TCR beta nucleotide sequences per donor were sequenced, and approximately 17% of those sequences were non-productive. The research as a whole found: Compared with the roughly 670-donor mean, donors in an Asian-associated ancestry cluster had fewer N-insertions in productive TCRs, according to a later genetic analysis. Because some donors lacked HLA typing at each locus, the association tests relied only on the typed subset. In a later analysis, HLA-associated TCR beta chains were found to be more clonally expanded and to have lower generation probabilities than equally common non-associated chains. A further reported finding was that TCR beta sequences accurately predicted the HLA-A and HLA-B alleles for most subjects in the first cohort. The sequencing pipeline was judged likely to have produced a cluster of highly shared sequence variants as a technical artifact. Some IMGT-functional V segments, including TRBV6-2 and TRBV6-3, could not be distinguished by the 87-base-pair reads and were therefore excluded. Across donors, most TCR sequences were observed very rarely, whereas some public TCRs were present in many individuals. According to the authors, the approach could potentially be generalized to other disease states and immunological phenotypes. The study gave a list of about 170 TCR beta chains associated with cytomegalovirus. Most CMV-associated TCR beta chains appeared to be HLA-restricted in a later analysis, and the HLA associations seemed to be driven largely by CMV exposure. A few of the identified cytomegalovirus-associated TCR beta chains were confirmed in vitro to be specific for cytomegalovirus antigens. The classifier was reported to diagnose cytomegalovirus status with high specificity and sensitivity in both the original cohort and the validation cohort. A later analysis reported that several top co-occurrence clusters appeared linked to parvovirus B19, influenza, CMV and Epstein-Barr virus. The presence/absence analyses assumed that sequencing depth was roughly uniform across donors, and that assumption may not be true. The cohort was sequenced for TCR beta chains only, and without alpha or paired-chain data the features that could be detected were limited. Linkage disequilibrium might explain the correlated functional status among segregating V segments, but an unknown experimental factor could not be ruled out. In an earlier analysis of more than 450 of the donors, most TCR beta V segments were observed in productive rearrangements about 90% or about 30% of the time, broadly matching IMGT annotations. Seventeen rarely observed V segments, including chromosome 9 orphons, were excluded from the earlier analysis of a few hundred of the donors because counts were too low. According to a later analysis, TCR association rates differed among HLA loci, with DRB1 alleles showing the most associated TCRs and HLA-C alleles showing the fewest. For the cohort, immune exposure information was limited to CMV serostatus. An association between a missense DCLRE1C variant and V-gene and J-gene trimming of TCR beta chains was found in a later genetic analysis and replicated in an independent cohort. Specific HLA alleles were associated with 15,000 to 20,000 TCR beta sequences at a false discovery rate of 0.05 in a later analysis. When HLA alleles, especially DR and DQ, strongly co-occurred, attributing TCR associations to individual alleles was difficult.

This clone occurred once. Its antigen target is currently unknown. Base qualities were left out, and no much larger clone turns up one base away. Receptor libraries were prepared by the immunoSEQ multiplex PCR assay. For the multiplex PCR, a mixture combining 60 forward primers for TCR Vbeta segments and 13 reverse primers for TCR Jbeta segments was used. The CDR3 region of rearranged TCR beta genes was amplified from genomic DNA with a multiplex PCR assay. On the Illumina HiSeq System, the amplified TCR beta libraries were sequenced as 87-base-pair reads. Concerning the study's data processing: A later analysis tallied some 79 million unique TCR beta chains across the 666 repertoires, and around 12 million of those chains were shared by two or more donors. A nearest-neighbor algorithm error-corrected the raw reads and collapsed the reads into unique sequences, merging closely related sequences to remove PCR and sequencing errors. V, D and J gene segments were assigned by aligning CDR3 sequences to IMGT reference sequences. For a sequence to be retained, a match of at least six nucleotides was required to both a V gene segment and a J gene segment. A rearrangement counted as productive if the CDR3 had no stop codons and remained in frame with V and J, and every other rearrangement counted as non-productive. CDR3 was defined by IMGT convention, running from the second conserved V-encoded cysteine to the conserved J-encoded phenylalanine. Sequences without an unambiguous match to a single V gene segment were excluded from the earlier analysis of about 600 of the donors. In an earlier analysis of roughly 500 of the donors, V segments were called functional above 56.7% productive rearrangements and were called segregating when the between-donor standard deviation exceeded 5%. To diagnose cytomegalovirus status from the catalog of TCR beta chain sequences, a statistical classification framework was built. In a later analysis, TCR nucleotide sequences were compared against IMGT/GENE-DB human TR gene sequences so that V and J genes could be assigned. Using the TCRdist pipeline, a later analysis assigned CDR3 sequences along with most-parsimonious VDJ recombination scenarios. A later analysis defined each TCR beta chain by its CDR3 amino acid sequence plus V-gene family, and excluded reads lacking a unique V-gene family. A later analysis removed 592 highly shared, low-generation-probability nucleotide sequences to deal with suspected cross-contamination and a sequencing artifact. In a later analysis, a clonal expansion index for each public chain was calculated from normalized within-repertoire ranks of inferred template counts. A later analysis computed generation probabilities with a VDJ recombination model fitted to out-of-frame rearrangements, and checked the results against IGoR. In a later analysis, TCR-TCR, TCR-HLA and TCR-CMV co-occurrence was scored with hypergeometric tests, and a repertoire-size bias correction was applied to TCR pairs. A later analysis estimated false discovery rates by permuting HLA or CMV assignments 20 times. In a later analysis, co-occurring TCRs were grouped with DBSCAN, and TCRdist sequence similarity was added when clustering was performed within HLA-allele-positive subsets. Repertoires with fewer than 30,000 or more than 120,000 public chains, plus five repertoires with anomalous nucleotide sharing, were excluded from co-occurrence clustering. TCRdb limited this immuneACCESS table to in-frame rearrangements with V and J called. A share of clones is missing; checked studies link under half to unresolved V genes, and the rest is unexplained. D and trimming come from the DNA, and the V and J calls and clone size come from that table. The table for this sample lists 150,000 to 180,000 clones; around three quarters of them were counted only once. The ten largest clones add up to under 4.5% of the sample.

The cohort comprised fewer than 700 healthy bone marrow donors. At the time of sampling, all cohort members were nominally healthy, though unrecorded immune exposures were likely present. The donor tested CMV seronegative and was one of the 352 seronegative cohort members. A peripheral blood sample was collected from each donor, and TCR beta sequencing was performed on peripheral blood mononuclear cells. Genomic DNA extraction from the blood cell samples was performed with the Qiagen DNeasy Blood Extraction Kit. V lost 2 bases and J lost 4 bases; the stretch between them is 12 bases long. From the germline V gene, CDR1 is SGHRS and CDR2 is YFSETQ. Reading from cysteine to phenylalanine, the CDR3 counts 14 amino acids. The entry retains the CDR3 DNA only, 42 bases that are in frame from base 1.

The sequence derives from a woman in her 40s in good health and CMV-seronegative. The sample taken for sequencing was PBMCs. The chain is assembled from TRBV5-1 and TRBJ2-5, with the D gene too uncertain to name. The CDR3 region reads CASSFGQETETQYF. The nucleotides read TGCGCCAGCAGCTTTGGGCAAGAGACAGAGACCCAGTACTTC. Outside the CDR3, residues come from the reference TRBV5-1 and TRBJ2-5 proteins, so the full variable domain is: KAGVTQTPRYLIKTRGQQVTLSCSPISGHRSVSWYQQTPGQGLQFLFEYFSETQRNKGNFPGRFSGRQFSNSRSEMNVSTLELGDSALYLCASSFGQETETQYFGPGTRLLVL.